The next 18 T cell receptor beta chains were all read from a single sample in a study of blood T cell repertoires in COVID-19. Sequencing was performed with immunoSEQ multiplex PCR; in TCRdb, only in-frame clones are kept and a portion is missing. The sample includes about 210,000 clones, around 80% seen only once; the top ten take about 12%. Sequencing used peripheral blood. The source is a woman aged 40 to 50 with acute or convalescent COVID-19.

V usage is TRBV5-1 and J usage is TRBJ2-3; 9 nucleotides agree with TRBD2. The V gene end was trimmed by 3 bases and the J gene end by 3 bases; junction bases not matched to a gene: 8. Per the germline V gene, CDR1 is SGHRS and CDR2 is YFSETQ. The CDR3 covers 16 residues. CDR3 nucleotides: TGCGCCAGCAGCTCTCTAAGTCTAGCGGGGACAGATACGCAGTATTTT. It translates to CASSSLSLAGTDTQYF.

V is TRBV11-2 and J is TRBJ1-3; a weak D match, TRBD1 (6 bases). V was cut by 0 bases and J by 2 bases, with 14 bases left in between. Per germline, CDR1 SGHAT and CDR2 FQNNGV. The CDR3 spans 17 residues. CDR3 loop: CASSLEGGGAAGNTIYF. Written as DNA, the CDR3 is TGTGCCAGCAGCTTAGAAGGTGGGGGGGCCGCTGGAAACACCATATATTTT.

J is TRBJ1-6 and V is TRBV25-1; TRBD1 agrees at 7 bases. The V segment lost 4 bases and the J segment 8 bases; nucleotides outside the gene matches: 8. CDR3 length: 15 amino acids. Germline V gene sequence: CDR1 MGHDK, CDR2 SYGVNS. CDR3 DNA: TGTGCCAGCAGTGGCCGGACAGGATCCCATTCACCCCTCCACTTT. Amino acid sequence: CASSGRTGSHSPLHF.

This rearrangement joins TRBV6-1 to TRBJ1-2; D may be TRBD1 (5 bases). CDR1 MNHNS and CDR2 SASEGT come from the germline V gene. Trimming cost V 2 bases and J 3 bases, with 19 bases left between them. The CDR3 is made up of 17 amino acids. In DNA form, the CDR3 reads TGTGCCAGCAGTGAATATTGGTCGGGGGGTTTATACTATGGCTACACCTTC. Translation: CASSEYWSGGLYYGYTF.

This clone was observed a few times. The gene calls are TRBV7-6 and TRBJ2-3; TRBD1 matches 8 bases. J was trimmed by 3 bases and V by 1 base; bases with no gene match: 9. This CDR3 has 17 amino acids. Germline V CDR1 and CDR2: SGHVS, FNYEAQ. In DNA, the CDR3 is TGTGCCAGCAGCTTAGGCCCCGGGACAGGTAGAACAGATACGCAGTATTTT. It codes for CASSLGPGTGRTDTQYF.

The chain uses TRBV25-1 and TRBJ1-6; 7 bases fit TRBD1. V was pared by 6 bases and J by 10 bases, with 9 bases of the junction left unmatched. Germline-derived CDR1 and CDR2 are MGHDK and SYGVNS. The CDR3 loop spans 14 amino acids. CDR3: CASRPDRVGSPLHF. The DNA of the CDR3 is TGTGCCAGCAGACCAGACAGGGTAGGATCACCCCTCCACTTT. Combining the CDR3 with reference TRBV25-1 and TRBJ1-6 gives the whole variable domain EADIYQTPRYLVIGTGKKITLECSQTMGHDKMYWYQQDPGMELHLIHYSYGVNSTEKGDLSSESTVSRIRTEHFPLTLESARPSHTSQYLCASRPDRVGSPLHFGNGTRLTVT.

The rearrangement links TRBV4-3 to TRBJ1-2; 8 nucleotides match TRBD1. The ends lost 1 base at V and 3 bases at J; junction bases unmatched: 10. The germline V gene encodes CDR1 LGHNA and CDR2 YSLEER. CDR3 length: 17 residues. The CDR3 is CASSQVETATGDYGYTF. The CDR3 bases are TGCGCCAGCAGCCAAGTAGAAACGGCGACAGGGGACTATGGCTACACCTTC.

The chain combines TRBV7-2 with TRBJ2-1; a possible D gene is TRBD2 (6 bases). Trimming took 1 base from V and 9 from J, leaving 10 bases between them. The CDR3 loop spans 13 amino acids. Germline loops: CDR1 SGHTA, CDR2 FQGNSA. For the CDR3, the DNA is TGTGCCAGCAGCTTAGGGGGGGAGGCTGAGCAGTTCTTC. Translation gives CASSLGGEAEQFF.

The CDR3 sequence is CASGGGNSPLHF. DNA for the CDR3: TGTGCCAGCGGAGGAGGGAATTCACCCCTCCACTTT. The chain recombines TRBV7-9 with TRBJ1-6, with D unclear. The CDR3 sequence is 12 residues long. V dropped 8 bases and J dropped 7 bases, with 9 bases sitting between them. Germline V gene sequence: CDR1 SEHNR, CDR2 FQNEAQ (reference sequence).

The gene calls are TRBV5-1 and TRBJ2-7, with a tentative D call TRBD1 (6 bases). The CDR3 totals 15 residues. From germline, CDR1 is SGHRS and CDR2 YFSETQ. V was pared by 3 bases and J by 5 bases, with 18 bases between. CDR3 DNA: TGCGCCAGCAGCTCGGTATCAACAGGGTTCCACGAGCAGTACTTC. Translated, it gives CASSSVSTGFHEQYF.

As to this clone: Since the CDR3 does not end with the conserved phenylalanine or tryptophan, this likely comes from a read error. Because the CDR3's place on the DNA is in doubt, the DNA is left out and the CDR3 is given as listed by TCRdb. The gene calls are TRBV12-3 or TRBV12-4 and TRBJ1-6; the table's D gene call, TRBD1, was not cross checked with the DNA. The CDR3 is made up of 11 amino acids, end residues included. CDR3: CASSLSGQWPS.

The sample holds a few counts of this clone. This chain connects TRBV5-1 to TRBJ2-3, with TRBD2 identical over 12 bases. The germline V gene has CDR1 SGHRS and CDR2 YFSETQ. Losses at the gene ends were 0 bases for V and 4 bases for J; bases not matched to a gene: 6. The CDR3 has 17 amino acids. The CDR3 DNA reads TGCGCCAGCAGCTTGGTAGCTAGCGGGGGGGCATCAGATACGCAGTATTTT. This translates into CASSLVASGGASDTQYF.

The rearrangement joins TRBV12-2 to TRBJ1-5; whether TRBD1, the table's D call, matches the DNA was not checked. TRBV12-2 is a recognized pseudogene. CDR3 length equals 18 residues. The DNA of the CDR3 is TGTGCAAGTCGGCCACCGGGACAGGGGCCCCTTAGTTTTCAGCCCCAGCATTTT. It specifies CASRPPGQGPLSFQPQHF.

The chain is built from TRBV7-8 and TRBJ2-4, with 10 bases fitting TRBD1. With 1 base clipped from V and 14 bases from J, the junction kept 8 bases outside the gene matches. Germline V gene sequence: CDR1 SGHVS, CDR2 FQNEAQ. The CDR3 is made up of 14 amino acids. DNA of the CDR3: TGTGCCAGCAGCTTAGGGACAGGGGGAGAATACGAGTACTTC. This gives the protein CASSLGTGGEYEYF.

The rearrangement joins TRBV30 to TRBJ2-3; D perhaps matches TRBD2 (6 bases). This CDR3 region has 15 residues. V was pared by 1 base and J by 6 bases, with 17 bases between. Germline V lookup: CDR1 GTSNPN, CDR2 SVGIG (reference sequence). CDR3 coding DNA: TGTGCCTGGAGTGCCTTAGTCCCTCGGGGGGATACGCAGTATTTT. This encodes CAWSALVPRGDTQYF. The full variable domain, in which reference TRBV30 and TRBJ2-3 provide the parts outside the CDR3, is SQTIHQWPATLVQPVGSPLSLECTVEGTSNPNLYWYRQAAGRGLQLLFYSVGIGQISSEVPQNLSASRPQDRQFILSSKKLLLSDSGFYLCAWSALVPRGDTQYFGPGTRLTVL.

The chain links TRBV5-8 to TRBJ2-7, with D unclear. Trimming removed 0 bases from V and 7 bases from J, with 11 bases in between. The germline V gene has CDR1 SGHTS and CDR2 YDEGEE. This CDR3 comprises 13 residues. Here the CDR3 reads CASSLGPDREQYF. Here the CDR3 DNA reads TGTGCCAGCAGCTTGGGCCCCGATCGGGAGCAGTACTTC. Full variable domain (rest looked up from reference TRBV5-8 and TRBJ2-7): EAGVTQSPTHLIKTRGQQATLRCSPISGHTSVYWYQQALGLGLQFLLWYDEGEERNRGNFPPRFSGRQFPNYSSELNVNALELEDSALYLCASSLGPDREQYFGPGTRLTVT.

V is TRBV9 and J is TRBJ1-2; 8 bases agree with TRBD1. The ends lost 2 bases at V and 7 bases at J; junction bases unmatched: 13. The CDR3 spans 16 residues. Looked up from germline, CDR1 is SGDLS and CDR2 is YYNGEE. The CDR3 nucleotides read TGTGCCAGCAGCGTGGATACGGACAGGGCATTCTTTGGCTACACCTTC. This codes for CASSVDTDRAFFGYTF.

The CDR3 DNA reads TGTGCCATCAGTGCGGGACAGGGCCAAGAGACCCAGTACTTC. Translating gives CAISAGQGQETQYF. The rearrangement joins TRBV10-3 to TRBJ2-5; 9 positions match TRBD1. V shed 4 bases and J 1 base; nucleotides not matched to a gene: 1. This CDR3 has 14 residues. Germline assignment: CDR1 ENHRY and CDR2 SYGVKD.